The clone carrying this T cell receptor beta chain was counted a few times. Its antigen is not known. This record comes from a study of T cells after yellow fever vaccination. In making TCR cDNA, 5'RACE template switching added a universal primer site and UMIs to it. TCRdb fed the 5' RACE reads into MiXCR, producing one record per CDR3 protein. The sample shows a few hundred thousand distinct CDR3 sequences, 6.5% to 8.5% of them seen only once. General study results and limits: The presence of abundant clonotypes contaminating from the bulk population was possible in FACS-sorted repertoires. The booster saw the reappearance of most primary-vaccination clones (approximately 97% CD4, roughly 90% CD8). A weaker but faster secondary response was observed, peaking on day 5 versus 15.

This CDR3 contains 12 residues. Germline V gives CDR1 SGHVS, CDR2 FQNEAQ. V was clipped by 5 bases and J by 13 bases, with 15 bases between them. The sequencing here drew on CD4+ T cells sorted from PBMCs, taken 15 days after the yellow fever booster vaccination. The chain couples TRBV7-8 to TRBJ2-1; D is ambiguous. The sequence was obtained from a man younger than 40 who received the YFV17D yellow fever vaccine. In DNA, the CDR3 is TGTGCCAGCAGCACTTGGACCGCTTCACAGTTCTTC. As protein: CASSTWTASQFF.